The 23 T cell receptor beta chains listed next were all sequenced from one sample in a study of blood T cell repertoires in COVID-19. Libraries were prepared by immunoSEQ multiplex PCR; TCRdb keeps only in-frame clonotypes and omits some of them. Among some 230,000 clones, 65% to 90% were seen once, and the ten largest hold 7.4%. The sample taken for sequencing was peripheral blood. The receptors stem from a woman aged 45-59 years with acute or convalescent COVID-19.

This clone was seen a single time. The CDR3 nucleotides read TGTGCCAGCAGTTCAGCGACAGGGAGAGGTCAGCCCCAGCATTTT. Encoded protein: CASSSATGRGQPQHF. The chain links TRBV28 to TRBJ1-5; 7 bases are shared with TRBD1. This CDR3 is 15 amino acids long. Germline V lookup: CDR1 MDHEN, CDR2 SYDVKM. With 4 bases clipped from V and 6 bases from J, the junction kept 9 bases outside the gene matches.

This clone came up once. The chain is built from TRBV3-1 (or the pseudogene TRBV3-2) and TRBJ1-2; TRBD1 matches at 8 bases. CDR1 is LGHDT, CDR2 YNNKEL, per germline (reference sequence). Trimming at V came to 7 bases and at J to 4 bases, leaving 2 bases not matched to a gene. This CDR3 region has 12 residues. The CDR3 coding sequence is TGTGCCAGCAAAGACAGGGGCTATGGCTACACCTTC. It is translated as CASKDRGYGYTF.

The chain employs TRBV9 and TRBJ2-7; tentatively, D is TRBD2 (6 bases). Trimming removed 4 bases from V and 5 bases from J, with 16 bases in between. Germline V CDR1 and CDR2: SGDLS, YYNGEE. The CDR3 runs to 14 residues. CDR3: CASSPSPGRNEQYF. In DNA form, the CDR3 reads TGTGCCAGCAGCCCCAGCCCAGGGAGGAACGAGCAGTACTTC.

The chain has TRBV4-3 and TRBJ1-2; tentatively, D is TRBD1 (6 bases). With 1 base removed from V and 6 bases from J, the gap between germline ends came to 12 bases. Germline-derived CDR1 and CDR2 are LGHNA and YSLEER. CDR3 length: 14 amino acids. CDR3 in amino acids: CASSQVDRLDGYTF. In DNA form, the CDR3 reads TGCGCCAGCAGCCAAGTGGACAGACTCGATGGCTACACCTTC.

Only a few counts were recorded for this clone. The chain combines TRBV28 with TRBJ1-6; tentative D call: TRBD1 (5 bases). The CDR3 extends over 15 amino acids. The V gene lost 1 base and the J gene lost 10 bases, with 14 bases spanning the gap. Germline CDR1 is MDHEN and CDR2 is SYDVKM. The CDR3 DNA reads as TGTGCCAGCAGTTTATTTGCAGGGTTAGGATCACCCCTCCACTTT. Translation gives CASSLFAGLGSPLHF. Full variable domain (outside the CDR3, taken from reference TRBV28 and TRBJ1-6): DVKVTQSSRYLVKRTGEKVFLECVQDMDHENMFWYRQDPGLGLRLIYFSYDVKMKEKGDIPEGYSVSREKKERFSLILESASTNQTSMYLCASSLFAGLGSPLHFGNGTRLTVT.

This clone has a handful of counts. CDR3 bases: TGTGCCAGCAGTTTTACACCTGGGGGGAGGGATGGCTACACCTTC. Its translation: CASSFTPGGRDGYTF. The chain employs TRBV27 and TRBJ1-2; the D gene is possibly TRBD1 (5 bases). The CDR3 totals 15 residues. V was trimmed by 3 bases and J by 6 bases, leaving 17 bases between them. Germline CDR1 MNHEY, CDR2 SMNVEV (reference sequence).

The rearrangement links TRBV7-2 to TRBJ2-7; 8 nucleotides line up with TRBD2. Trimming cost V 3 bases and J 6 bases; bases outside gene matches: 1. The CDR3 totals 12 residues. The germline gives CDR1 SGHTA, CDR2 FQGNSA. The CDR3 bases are TGTGCCAGCAGCTTGCGGGGGGCCGAGCAGTACTTC. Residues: CASSLRGAEQYF.

The DNA of the CDR3 is TGTGCCAGCAGCCTAGCCGGGACAGGGGGAAGCAATCAGCCCCAGCATTTT. As protein: CASSLAGTGGSNQPQHF. The rearrangement links TRBV5-6 to TRBJ1-5, with 11 bases matching TRBD1. J lost 1 base, V lost 4 bases, and 7 bases had no gene match. The CDR3 extends over 17 amino acids. CDR1 and CDR2 from the germline V gene are SGHDT and YYEEEE.

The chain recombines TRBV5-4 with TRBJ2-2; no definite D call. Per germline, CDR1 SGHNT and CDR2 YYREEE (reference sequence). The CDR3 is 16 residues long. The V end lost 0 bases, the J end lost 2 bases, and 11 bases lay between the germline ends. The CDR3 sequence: CASSLDLDTNTGELFF. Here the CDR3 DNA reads TGTGCCAGCAGCTTGGATTTAGATACCAACACCGGGGAGCTGTTTTTT.

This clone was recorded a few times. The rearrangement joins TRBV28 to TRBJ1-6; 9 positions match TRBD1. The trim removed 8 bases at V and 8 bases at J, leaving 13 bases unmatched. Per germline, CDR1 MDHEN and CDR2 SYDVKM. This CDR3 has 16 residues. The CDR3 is CASGLVQGAIHSPLHF. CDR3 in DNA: TGTGCCAGCGGATTAGTACAGGGGGCGATCCATTCACCCCTCCACTTT. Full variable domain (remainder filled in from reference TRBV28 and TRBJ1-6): DVKVTQSSRYLVKRTGEKVFLECVQDMDHENMFWYRQDPGLGLRLIYFSYDVKMKEKGDIPEGYSVSREKKERFSLILESASTNQTSMYLCASGLVQGAIHSPLHFGNGTRLTVT.

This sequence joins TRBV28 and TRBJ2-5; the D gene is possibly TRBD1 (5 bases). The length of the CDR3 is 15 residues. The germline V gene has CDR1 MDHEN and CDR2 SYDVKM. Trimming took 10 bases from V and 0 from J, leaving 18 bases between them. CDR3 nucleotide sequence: TGTGCCACGAATAAACAAAACAGGCACCAAGAGACCCAGTACTTC. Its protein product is CATNKQNRHQETQYF.

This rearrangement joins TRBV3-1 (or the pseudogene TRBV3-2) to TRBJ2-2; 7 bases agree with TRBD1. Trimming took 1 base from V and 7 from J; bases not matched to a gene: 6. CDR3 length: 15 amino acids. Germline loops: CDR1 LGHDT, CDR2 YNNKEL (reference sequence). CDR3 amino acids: CASSQGQGTFGELFF. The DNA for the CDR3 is TGTGCCAGCAGCCAAGGACAGGGAACGTTCGGGGAGCTGTTTTTT.

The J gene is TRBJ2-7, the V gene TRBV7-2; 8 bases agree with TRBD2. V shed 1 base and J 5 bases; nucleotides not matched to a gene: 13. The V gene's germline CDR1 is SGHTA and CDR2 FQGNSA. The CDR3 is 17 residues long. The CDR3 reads CASSLGRASGRGNEQYF. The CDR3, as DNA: TGTGCCAGCAGCTTAGGGCGGGCTAGCGGGCGTGGCAACGAGCAGTACTTC.

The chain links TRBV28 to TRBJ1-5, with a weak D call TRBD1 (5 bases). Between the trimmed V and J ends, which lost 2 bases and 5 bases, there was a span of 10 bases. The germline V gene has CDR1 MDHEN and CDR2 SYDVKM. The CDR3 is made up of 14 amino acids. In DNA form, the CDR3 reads TGTGCCAGCAGTTTAGTGGGGGGAGATCAGCCCCAGCATTTT. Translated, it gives CASSLVGGDQPQHF.

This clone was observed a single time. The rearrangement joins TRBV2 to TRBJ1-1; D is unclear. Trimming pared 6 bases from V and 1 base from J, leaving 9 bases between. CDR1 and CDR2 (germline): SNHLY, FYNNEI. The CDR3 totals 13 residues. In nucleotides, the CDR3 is TGTGCCAGCAGGCAAGCAGGGAACACTGAAGCTTTCTTT. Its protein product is CASRQAGNTEAFF.

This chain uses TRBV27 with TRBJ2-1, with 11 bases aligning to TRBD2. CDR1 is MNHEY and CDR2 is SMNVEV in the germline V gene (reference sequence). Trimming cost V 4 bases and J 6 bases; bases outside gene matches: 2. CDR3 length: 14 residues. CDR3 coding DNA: TGTGCCAGCAGTTCAGGACTAGCGGGCAATGAGCAGTTCTTC. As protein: CASSSGLAGNEQFF.

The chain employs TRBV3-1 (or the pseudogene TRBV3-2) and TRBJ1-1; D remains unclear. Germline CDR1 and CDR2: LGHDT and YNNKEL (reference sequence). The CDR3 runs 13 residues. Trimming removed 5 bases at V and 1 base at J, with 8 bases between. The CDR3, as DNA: TGTGCCAGCAGCTCCCGAGGGAACACTGAAGCTTTCTTT. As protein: CASSSRGNTEAFF.

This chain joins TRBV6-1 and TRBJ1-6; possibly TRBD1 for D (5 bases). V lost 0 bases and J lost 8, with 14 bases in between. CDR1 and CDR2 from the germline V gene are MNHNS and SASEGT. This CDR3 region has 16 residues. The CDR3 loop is CASSEAPGGADSPLHF. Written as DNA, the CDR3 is TGTGCCAGCAGTGAAGCGCCGGGGGGTGCTGATTCACCCCTCCACTTT.

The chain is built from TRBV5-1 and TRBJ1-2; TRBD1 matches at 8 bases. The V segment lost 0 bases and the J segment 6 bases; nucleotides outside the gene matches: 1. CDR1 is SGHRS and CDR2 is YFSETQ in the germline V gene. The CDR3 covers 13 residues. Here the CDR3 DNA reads TGCGCCAGCAGCTTGGCGACAGGGGATGGCTACACCTTC. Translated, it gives CASSLATGDGYTF.

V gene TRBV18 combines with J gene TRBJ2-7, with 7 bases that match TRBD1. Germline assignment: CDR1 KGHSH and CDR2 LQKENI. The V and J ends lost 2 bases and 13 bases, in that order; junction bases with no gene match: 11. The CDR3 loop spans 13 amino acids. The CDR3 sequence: CASSPGQAAQVYF. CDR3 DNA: TGTGCCAGCTCACCAGGACAGGCGGCGCAAGTTTACTTC.

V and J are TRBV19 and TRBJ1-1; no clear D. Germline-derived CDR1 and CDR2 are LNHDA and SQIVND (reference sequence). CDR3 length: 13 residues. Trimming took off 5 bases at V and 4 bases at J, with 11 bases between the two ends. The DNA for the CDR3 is TGTGCCAGTAGTGGACTTTTCGGCACTGAAGCTTTCTTT. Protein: CASSGLFGTEAFF.

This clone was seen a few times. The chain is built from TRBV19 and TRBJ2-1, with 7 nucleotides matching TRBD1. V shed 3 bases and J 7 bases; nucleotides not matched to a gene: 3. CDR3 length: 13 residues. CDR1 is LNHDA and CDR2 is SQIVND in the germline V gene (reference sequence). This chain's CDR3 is CASSIGTANEQFF. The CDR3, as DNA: TGTGCCAGTAGTATTGGGACAGCAAATGAGCAGTTCTTC. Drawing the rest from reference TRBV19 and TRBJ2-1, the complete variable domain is DGGITQSPKYLFRKEGQNVTLSCEQNLNHDAMYWYRQDPGQGLRLIYYSQIVNDFQKGDIAEGYSVSREKKESFPLTVTSAQKNPTAFYLCASSIGTANEQFFGPGTRLTVL.

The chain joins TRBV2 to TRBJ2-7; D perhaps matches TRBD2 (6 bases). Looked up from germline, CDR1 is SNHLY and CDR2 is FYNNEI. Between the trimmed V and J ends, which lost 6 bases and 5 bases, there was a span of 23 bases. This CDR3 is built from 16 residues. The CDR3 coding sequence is TGTGCCAGCAGCGGGGGTGTCCTTACCTCAGGGCACGAGCAGTACTTC. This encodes CASSGGVLTSGHEQYF.